The 5 T cell receptor beta chains below all came from one sample that was sequenced in a study of radiotherapy plus CTLA-4 blockade in lung cancer. This table comes from immunoSEQ multiplex PCR, and its TCRdb copy is limited to in-frame clones, with some not included. In the table there are about 97,000 clones, around 74% of which are singletons. Sequencing used peripheral blood, obtained from a patient treated with radiotherapy plus ipilimumab. Every receptor here comes from a human donor with non-small cell lung cancer who had a partial response to radiotherapy plus ipilimumab. Some clones in this sample may be carry-over from other donors' samples.

The count of this clone is one. This rearrangement joins TRBV10-1 to TRBJ2-5; TRBD2 matches at 8 bases. The V gene's germline CDR1 is WNHNN and CDR2 SYGVQD (reference sequence). With 6 bases clipped from V and 0 bases from J, the junction kept 15 bases outside the gene matches. This CDR3 is 18 amino acids long. The CDR3 is CASRSGTISGDYQETQYF. Here the CDR3 DNA reads TGCGCCAGCAGGTCCGGTACGATTAGCGGGGATTACCAAGAGACCCAGTACTTC.

The V and J genes are TRBV6-5 and TRBJ1-5; the match to TRBD1 covers 8 bases. With 7 bases clipped from V and 4 bases from J, the junction kept 6 bases outside the gene matches. The CDR3 spans 14 residues. The germline CDR1 and CDR2 sequences are MNHEY and SVGAGI. The CDR3 sequence is CASTTGTGNQPQHF. DNA for the CDR3: TGTGCCAGCACCACCGGGACAGGAAATCAGCCCCAGCATTTT.

This chain joins TRBV5-1 and TRBJ2-5, with TRBD2 matching 11 bases. The J segment lost 5 bases and the V segment lost 2 bases, leaving 5 bases of the junction unmatched. The CDR3 covers 15 residues. Germline-derived CDR1 and CDR2 are SGHRS and YFSETQ. CDR3 coding DNA: TGCGCCAGCAGCTTAGGACTAGCGGGCGGGGAGACCCAGTACTTC. Protein: CASSLGLAGGETQYF.

This chain uses TRBV6-1 with TRBJ1-1, with D perhaps matching TRBD1 (6 bases). The CDR3 is 15 residues long. Trimming removed 2 bases from V and 0 bases from J, with 10 bases in between. Germline V gene lookup returns CDR1 MNHNS and CDR2 SASEGT. CDR3 sequence reads: CASSELWTVNTEAFF. CDR3 coding DNA: TGTGCCAGCAGTGAACTGTGGACAGTGAACACTGAAGCTTTCTTT.

CDR3 nucleotide sequence: TGTGCCAGCAGGAGAAACACTGAAGCTTTCTTT. It specifies CASRRNTEAFF. The chain employs TRBV28 and TRBJ1-1; D unresolved. V was trimmed by 6 bases and J by 2 bases, leaving 4 bases between them. Germline loops: CDR1 MDHEN, CDR2 SYDVKM. The CDR3 runs to 11 residues.